A single T cell receptor beta chain is shown here with its context. Its matching antigen is unknown. The data derive from a study of PD-1 blockade in classical Hodgkin lymphoma. Overall study context: Patients got intravenous nivolumab 3 mg/kg every 2 weeks. Study observations and caveats: Nivolumab initiated under 1 year post-ASCT led to patient exclusion.

The germline V and J ends were trimmed by 2 bases and 12 bases, with 8 bases remaining between them. Germline CDR1 reads DFQATT; CDR2 reads SNEGSKA (reference sequence). The CDR3 runs 10 residues. Method: immunoSEQ multiplex PCR; TCRdb's copy keeps in-frame clones and lacks some. The table includes over 20,000 clones, 85% to 90% detected once. Brentuximab vedotin exposure varied among the patients, all of whom had relapsed after autologous stem cell transplantation. The sample in question was peripheral blood mononuclear cells (PBMCs), obtained at baseline. The V gene is TRBV20-1, the J gene TRBJ2-1; D is perhaps TRBD1 or TRBD2 (5 bases each). This TCR derives from a human donor with classical Hodgkin lymphoma. This CDR3 reads CSARMGVQFF. The CDR3 DNA is TGCAGTGCTAGAATGGGGGTGCAGTTCTTC.